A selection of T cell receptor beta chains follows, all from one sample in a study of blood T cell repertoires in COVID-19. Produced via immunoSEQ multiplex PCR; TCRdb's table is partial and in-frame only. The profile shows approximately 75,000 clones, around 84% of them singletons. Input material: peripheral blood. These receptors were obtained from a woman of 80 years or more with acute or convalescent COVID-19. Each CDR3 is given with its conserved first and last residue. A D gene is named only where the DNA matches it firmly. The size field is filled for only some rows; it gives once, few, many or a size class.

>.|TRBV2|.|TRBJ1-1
TGTGCCAGCAGTGTAGACAGCACTAACACTGAAGCTTTCTTT
CASSVDSTNTEAFF
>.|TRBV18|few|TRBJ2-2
TGTGCCAGCTCACACCCCCAGGGTCTGAACACCGGGGAGCTGTTTTTT
CASSHPQGLNTGELFF
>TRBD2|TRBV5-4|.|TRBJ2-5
TGTGCCAGCAGCTTGGTGGGAGCGGGGAACCAAGAGACCCAGTACTTC
CASSLVGAGNQETQYF
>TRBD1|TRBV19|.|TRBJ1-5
TGTGCCAGTAGTTCGGGACAGGGGGGCAATCAGCCCCAGCATTTT
CASSSGQGGNQPQHF
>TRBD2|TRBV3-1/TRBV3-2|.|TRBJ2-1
TGTGCCAGCAGCCAAGATCAAAAGCGGGGGGGCGACAATGAGCAGTTCTTC
CASSQDQKRGGDNEQFF
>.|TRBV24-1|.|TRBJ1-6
TGTGCCACCAGTGATTTGTCCAGGGTGAGCTCCTATAATTCACCCCTCCACTTT
CATSDLSRVSSYNSPLHF
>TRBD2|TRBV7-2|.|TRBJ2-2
TGTGCCAGCAGCTTGGGACTAGCGGGGGCCAACACCGGGGAGCTGTTTTTT
CASSLGLAGANTGELFF
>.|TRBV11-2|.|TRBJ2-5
TGTGCCAGCAGCCCCTCTTCTAGCCTCGTGACCCAGTACTTC
CASSPSSSLVTQYF
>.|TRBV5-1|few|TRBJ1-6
TGCGCCAGCAGCCGATTCGGGGGAGAGAACAGTTCACCCCTCCACTTT
CASSRFGGENSSPLHF
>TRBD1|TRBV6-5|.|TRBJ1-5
TGTGCCAGCAGCACTCAGGGGGTAGGCAATCAGCCCCAGCATTTT
CASSTQGVGNQPQHF
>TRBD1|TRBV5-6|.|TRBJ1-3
TGTGCCAGCAGCTTGCTTGGGGACAGGGGCTCTGGAAACACCATATATTTT
CASSLLGDRGSGNTIYF
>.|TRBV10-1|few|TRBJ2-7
TGCGCCAGCAGTGTCGGCCCGGGGGAGCAGTACTTC
CASSVGPGEQYF
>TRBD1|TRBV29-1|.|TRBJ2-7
TGCAGCGTTTTGGGACGAGACAGGGCCTACGAGCAGTACTTC
CSVLGRDRAYEQYF
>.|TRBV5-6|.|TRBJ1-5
TGTGCCAGCAGCACGGGGGTTCTCAATAGCAATCAGCCCCAGCATTTT
CASSTGVLNSNQPQHF
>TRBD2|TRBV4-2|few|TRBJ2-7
TGTGCCAGCAGCCAAGAGGGAGTTGATAGCGGGTCCTCCTACGAGCAGTACTTC
CASSQEGVDSGSSYEQYF
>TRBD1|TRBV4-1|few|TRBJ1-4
TGCGCCAGCAGCCAAGCCGGGACAGTTAATGAAAAACTGTTTTTT
CASSQAGTVNEKLFF
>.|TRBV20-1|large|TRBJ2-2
TGCAGTGCTAGTCAGGAGGAAAACACCGGGGAGCTGTTTTTT
CSASQEENTGELFF
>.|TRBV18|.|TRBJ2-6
TGTGCCAGCTCACTCCGTCTCTCTGGGGCCAACGTCCTGACTTTC
CASSLRLSGANVLTF
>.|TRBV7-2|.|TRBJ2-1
TGTGCCAGCAGCCCAGAGGTGGGCAGGGCCTACAATGAGCAGTTCTTC
CASSPEVGRAYNEQFF
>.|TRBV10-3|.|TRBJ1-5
TGTGCCATCAGTGCCCGTTATAGCAATCAGCCCCAGCATTTT
CAISARYSNQPQHF
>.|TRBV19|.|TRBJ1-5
TGTGCCAGTAGTTACAGGGATCAGCCCCAGCATTTT
CASSYRDQPQHF
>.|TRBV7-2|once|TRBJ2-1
TGTGCCAGCAGCCGCCCGGGGGTTAACTACAATGAGCAGTTCTTC
CASSRPGVNYNEQFF
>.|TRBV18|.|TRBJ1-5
TGTGCCAGCTGGGGAGGGTCGGGGCAGCCCCAGCATTTT
CASWGGSGQPQHF
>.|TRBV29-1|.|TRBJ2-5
TGCAGCGTATTTCTAGCATTACAAGAGACCCAGTACTTC
CSVFLALQETQYF
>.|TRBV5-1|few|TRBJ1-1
TGCGCCAGCAGCGAGCAGAACGCGGGCGAGGCAAAAGCTTTCTTT
CASSEQNAGEAKAFF